The sequence of this T cell receptor beta chain was determined in a study of blood T cell repertoires in COVID-19. About the study: T cells, B-cell-depleted T cells, or PBMCs supplied cDNA or gDNA.

Assay used: immunoSEQ multiplex PCR; TCRdb lists only in-frame clones, some missing. The sample consists of a few hundred thousand clones, around 87% of them appearing once. Trimming took 6 bases from V and 3 from J, leaving 10 bases between them. CDR3 length: 13 residues. The germline V gene encodes CDR1 SNHLY and CDR2 FYNNEI. V is TRBV2 and J is TRBJ2-3, with D perhaps TRBD1 (5 bases). Sequencing input: peripheral blood. The clonotype was recovered from a woman aged 45 to 65 with acute or convalescent COVID-19. The CDR3 loop reads CASRVRQTDTQYF. CDR3 sequence (DNA): TGTGCCAGCAGGGTAAGACAGACAGATACGCAGTATTTT.